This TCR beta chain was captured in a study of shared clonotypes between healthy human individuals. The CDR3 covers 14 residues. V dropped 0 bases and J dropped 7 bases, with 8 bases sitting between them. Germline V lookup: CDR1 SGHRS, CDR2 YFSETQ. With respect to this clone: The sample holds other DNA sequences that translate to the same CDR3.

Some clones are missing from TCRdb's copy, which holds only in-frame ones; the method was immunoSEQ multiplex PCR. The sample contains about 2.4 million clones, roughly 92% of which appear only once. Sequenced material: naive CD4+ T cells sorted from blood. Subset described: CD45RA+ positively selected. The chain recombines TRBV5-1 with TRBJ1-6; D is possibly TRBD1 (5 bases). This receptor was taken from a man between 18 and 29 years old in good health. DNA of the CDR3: TGCGCCAGCAGCTTGGGCCAGGGAAATTCACCCCTCCACTTT. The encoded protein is CASSLGQGNSPLHF.